What follows are 8 T cell receptor beta chains derived from one specimen sequenced in a study of blood T cell repertoires in COVID-19. Sequencing used immunoSEQ multiplex PCR; TCRdb keeps in-frame clones, though not all of them. The table has hundreds of thousands of clones, roughly 85% seen once. Sequenced sample: peripheral blood. The receptors shown here come from a woman aged 80 or over with acute or convalescent COVID-19.

The rearrangement joins TRBV5-4 to TRBJ1-1, with 8 nucleotides matching TRBD1. Trimming took 4 bases from V and 4 from J; bases not matched to a gene: 9. Germline loops: CDR1 SGHNT, CDR2 YYREEE (reference sequence). The CDR3 runs 15 residues. This CDR3 reads CASSPDRGRGTEAFF. CDR3 DNA: TGTGCCAGCAGCCCCGACAGGGGACGCGGCACTGAAGCTTTCTTT.

The rearrangement links TRBV6-5 to TRBJ1-2; 7 bases match TRBD1. Germline lookup yields CDR1 MNHEY and CDR2 SVGAGI. The CDR3 contains 15 residues. The V segment lost 3 bases and the J segment 5 bases; nucleotides outside the gene matches: 9. DNA of the CDR3: TGTGCCAGCAGTTATCGGACAGGTCTTGGATATGGCTACACCTTC. As protein: CASSYRTGLGYGYTF.

The V gene is TRBV27, the J gene TRBJ1-2; the match to TRBD1 covers 7 bases. V was clipped by 5 bases and J by 8 bases; unmatched bases: 11. Germline CDR1 is MNHEY and CDR2 is SMNVEV (reference sequence). The CDR3 length is 14 residues. CDR3 in amino acids: CASSTLNRGWGYTF. The CDR3 DNA reads TGTGCCAGCAGTACCTTAAACAGGGGTTGGGGCTACACCTTC.

The V call is TRBV27, the J call TRBJ2-1; D perhaps matches TRBD2 (5 bases). The CDR3 consists of 16 residues. Trimming took off 2 bases at V and 4 bases at J, with 15 bases between the two ends. Per the germline V gene, CDR1 is MNHEY and CDR2 is SMNVEV (reference sequence). The CDR3 nucleotides read TGTGCCAGCAGTTTAGGTCTCGGGATGGGTTACAATGAGCAGTTCTTC. Its translation: CASSLGLGMGYNEQFF.

The chain links TRBV6-5 to TRBJ1-2; TRBD1 matches 7 bases. The V gene's germline CDR1 is MNHEY and CDR2 SVGAGI. CDR3 size: 15 residues. Germline trimming cut 0 bases from V and 3 bases from J; bases unmatched to any gene: 4. CDR3 in DNA: TGTGCCAGCAGTTACTCGGACAGGCGCCACTATGGCTACACCTTC. Protein: CASSYSDRRHYGYTF.

This chain joins TRBV9 and TRBJ2-1; 9 nucleotides match TRBD2. Germline V gene sequence: CDR1 SGDLS, CDR2 YYNGEE. Trimming at V came to 0 bases and at J to 8 bases, leaving 6 bases not matched to a gene. The CDR3 contains 15 residues. CDR3 sequence (DNA): TGTGCCAGCAGCGTAGGAGGGACTAGCAACGATGAGCAGTTCTTC. Translation: CASSVGGTSNDEQFF.

V is TRBV3-1 (or the pseudogene TRBV3-2) and J is TRBJ1-1; maybe TRBD1 (5 bases). Deletions cut 4 bases from V and 4 bases from J, with 13 bases between. CDR3 size: 14 residues. Germline V gives CDR1 LGHDT, CDR2 YNNKEL (reference sequence). The CDR3 bases are TGTGCCAGCAGCCCTTTCGCCGGGGGCACTGAAGCTTTCTTT. This translates into CASSPFAGGTEAFF.

The chain joins TRBV9 to TRBJ2-5; 7 nucleotides agree with TRBD2. Trimming took 0 bases from V and 9 from J; bases not matched to a gene: 8. This CDR3 spans 14 amino acids. CDR1 and CDR2 from the germline V gene are SGDLS and YYNGEE. The CDR3 here is CASSVGMEGRAQYF. Here the CDR3 DNA reads TGTGCCAGCAGCGTAGGAATGGAGGGGAGGGCCCAGTACTTC.